A selection of T cell receptor beta chains follows, all from one sample in a study of blood T cell repertoires in COVID-19. Profiled with immunoSEQ multiplex PCR; TCRdb holds only in-frame clones, not every one. This table has just over 80,000 clones, 81% appearing once. Material: peripheral blood. Receptors were obtained from an elderly man with acute or convalescent COVID-19. Both conserved end residues are part of each CDR3. A D gene is named only where the DNA matches it firmly. The size entry is marked missing in some rows and otherwise reads once, few, many or a size class.

v_call: TRBV28
j_call: TRBJ2-7
clone_size: -
d_call: TRBD2
cdr3_aa: CATVNGGGAYEQYF
cdr3_nt: TGTGCCACCGTCAACGGGGGGGGCGCATACGAGCAGTACTTC

v_call: TRBV4-3
j_call: TRBJ1-5
clone_size: once
d_call: -
cdr3_aa: CASSPQVHTSNQPQHF
cdr3_nt: TGCGCCAGCAGCCCACAAGTACACACAAGCAATCAGCCCCAGCATTTT

v_call: TRBV7-2
j_call: TRBJ2-1
clone_size: -
d_call: -
cdr3_aa: CASSQASGGAYNEQFF
cdr3_nt: TGTGCCAGCAGCCAGGCCAGCGGAGGTGCCTACAATGAGCAGTTCTTC

v_call: TRBV28
j_call: TRBJ1-2
clone_size: -
d_call: -
cdr3_aa: CASSSGYYGYTF
cdr3_nt: TGTGCCAGCAGTTCGGGGTACTATGGCTACACCTTC

v_call: TRBV7-9
j_call: TRBJ1-4
clone_size: -
d_call: -
cdr3_aa: CASSLMGATTNEKLFF
cdr3_nt: TGTGCCAGCAGCTTAATGGGCGCCACAACTAATGAAAAACTGTTTTTT

v_call: TRBV19
j_call: TRBJ1-3
clone_size: -
d_call: TRBD1
cdr3_aa: CASSQGASGNTIYF
cdr3_nt: TGTGCCAGTTCGCAGGGGGCATCTGGAAACACCATATATTTT

v_call: TRBV7-3
j_call: TRBJ1-2
clone_size: -
d_call: -
cdr3_aa: CASSPGRVNYGYTF
cdr3_nt: TGTGCCAGCAGCCCCGGCAGGGTAAACTATGGCTACACCTTC

v_call: TRBV6-5
j_call: TRBJ2-1
clone_size: -
d_call: -
cdr3_aa: CASRAGTRQYNEQFF
cdr3_nt: TGTGCCAGCAGGGCCGGGACACGCCAATACAATGAGCAGTTCTTC

v_call: TRBV27
j_call: TRBJ1-2
clone_size: -
d_call: TRBD1
cdr3_aa: CASSLSLGTGVYGYTF
cdr3_nt: TGTGCCAGCAGTTTATCCCTAGGGACAGGGGTTTATGGCTACACCTTC

v_call: TRBV3-1/TRBV3-2
j_call: TRBJ1-6
clone_size: -
d_call: -
cdr3_aa: CASSPTQGFSDSPLHF
cdr3_nt: TGTGCCAGCAGCCCGACCCAGGGGTTTAGTGATTCACCCCTCCACTTT

v_call: TRBV28
j_call: TRBJ1-1
clone_size: -
d_call: -
cdr3_aa: CASSPRQHTEAFF
cdr3_nt: TGTGCCAGCAGTCCTAGGCAGCACACTGAAGCTTTCTTT

v_call: TRBV9
j_call: TRBJ2-1
clone_size: once
d_call: TRBD2
cdr3_aa: CASSVSGRWNEQFF
cdr3_nt: TGTGCCAGCAGCGTAAGCGGGAGGTGGAATGAGCAGTTCTTC

v_call: TRBV9
j_call: TRBJ1-6
clone_size: -
d_call: -
cdr3_aa: CASSVGEGSPLHF
cdr3_nt: TGTGCCAGCAGCGTAGGTGAGGGTTCACCCCTCCACTTT

v_call: TRBV11-2
j_call: TRBJ2-5
clone_size: -
d_call: -
cdr3_aa: CASSSQTGLETQYF
cdr3_nt: TGTGCCAGCAGCTCCCAAACAGGGTTAGAGACCCAGTACTTC

v_call: TRBV4-3
j_call: TRBJ2-1
clone_size: once
d_call: TRBD2
cdr3_aa: CASSPSPAGGPNEQFF
cdr3_nt: TGCGCCAGCAGCCCGTCCCCAGCGGGAGGGCCGAATGAGCAGTTCTTC

v_call: TRBV6-6
j_call: TRBJ1-5
clone_size: few
d_call: -
cdr3_aa: CASSLTDQPQHF
cdr3_nt: TGTGCCAGCAGTCTAACAGATCAGCCCCAGCATTTT

v_call: TRBV2
j_call: TRBJ1-1
clone_size: -
d_call: -
cdr3_aa: CASSANRVPEAFF
cdr3_nt: TGTGCCAGCAGTGCCAACAGGGTCCCTGAAGCTTTCTTT

v_call: TRBV5-5
j_call: TRBJ2-5
clone_size: few
d_call: -
cdr3_aa: CASSFLAVQETQYF
cdr3_nt: TGTGCCAGCAGCTTCTTGGCAGTCCAAGAGACCCAGTACTTC

v_call: TRBV19
j_call: TRBJ1-5
clone_size: once
d_call: -
cdr3_aa: CASSFRTDSNSNQPQHF
cdr3_nt: TGTGCCAGTAGTTTTCGGACAGACAGTAATAGCAATCAGCCCCAGCATTTT

v_call: TRBV28
j_call: TRBJ2-7
clone_size: -
d_call: -
cdr3_aa: CASSLVQVHEQYF
cdr3_nt: TGTGCCAGCAGTCTCGTACAGGTACACGAGCAGTACTTC

v_call: TRBV19
j_call: TRBJ1-5
clone_size: -
d_call: -
cdr3_aa: CASSITGSNQPQHF
cdr3_nt: TGTGCCAGTAGTATAACCGGTAGCAATCAGCCCCAGCATTTT

v_call: TRBV4-1
j_call: TRBJ2-7
clone_size: few
d_call: TRBD2
cdr3_aa: CASSHGTSGSGASYEQYF
cdr3_nt: TGCGCCAGCAGCCACGGGACTAGCGGGAGTGGGGCCTCCTACGAGCAGTACTTC

v_call: TRBV5-1
j_call: TRBJ2-1
clone_size: once
d_call: -
cdr3_aa: CASSKRVSSYNEQLF
cdr3_nt: TGCGCCAGCAGCAAGCGGGTTAGCTCCTACAATGAGCAGCTCTTC

v_call: TRBV18
j_call: TRBJ1-1
clone_size: -
d_call: TRBD1
cdr3_aa: CASSPGRTGKTEAFF
cdr3_nt: TGTGCCAGCTCACCAGGGAGGACAGGGAAGACTGAAGCTTTCTTT

v_call: TRBV5-1
j_call: TRBJ2-1
clone_size: few
d_call: TRBD2
cdr3_aa: CASSLAGLAGIEQFF
cdr3_nt: TGCGCCAGCAGCTTGGCCGGACTAGCGGGAATTGAGCAGTTCTTC

v_call: TRBV7-2
j_call: TRBJ2-2
clone_size: once
d_call: TRBD1
cdr3_aa: CASSARTGMDTGELFF
cdr3_nt: TGTGCCAGCAGCGCTCGGACAGGGATGGACACCGGGGAGCTGTTTTTT

v_call: TRBV28
j_call: TRBJ1-6
clone_size: -
d_call: TRBD1
cdr3_aa: CASRGGQPNSPLHF
cdr3_nt: TGTGCCAGCAGGGGGGGACAGCCTAATTCACCCCTCCACTTT

v_call: TRBV6-5
j_call: TRBJ1-1
clone_size: -
d_call: TRBD1
cdr3_aa: CASSLGQMSTEAFF
cdr3_nt: TGTGCCAGCAGTTTGGGACAGATGAGTACTGAAGCTTTCTTT

v_call: TRBV29-1
j_call: TRBJ2-7
clone_size: -
d_call: -
cdr3_aa: CSVNGDTYEQYF
cdr3_nt: TGCAGCGTTAACGGGGATACCTACGAGCAGTACTTC

v_call: TRBV29-1
j_call: TRBJ2-7
clone_size: few
d_call: TRBD1
cdr3_aa: CSVESGQGSLYEQYF
cdr3_nt: TGCAGCGTTGAGTCGGGACAGGGGTCCCTCTACGAGCAGTACTTC

v_call: TRBV29-1
j_call: TRBJ2-7
clone_size: -
d_call: TRBD2
cdr3_aa: CGGGLAGGEQYF
cdr3_nt: TGCGGCGGAGGGCTAGCGGGAGGCGAGCAGTACTTC

v_call: TRBV6-5
j_call: TRBJ1-6
clone_size: once
d_call: -
cdr3_aa: CASSSGYNSPLHF
cdr3_nt: TGTGCCAGCAGTTCAGGCTATAATTCACCCCTCCACTTT

v_call: TRBV9
j_call: TRBJ2-5
clone_size: -
d_call: TRBD1
cdr3_aa: CASSVTGGTQETQYF
cdr3_nt: TGTGCCAGCAGCGTGACAGGGGGTACCCAAGAGACCCAGTACTTC

v_call: TRBV7-9
j_call: TRBJ2-5
clone_size: few
d_call: TRBD2
cdr3_aa: CASSPTSGRPQETQYF
cdr3_nt: TGTGCCAGCAGCCCGACTAGCGGGAGACCCCAAGAGACCCAGTACTTC

v_call: TRBV6-5
j_call: TRBJ1-4
clone_size: few
d_call: -
cdr3_aa: CASSPRGTTNEKLFF
cdr3_nt: TGTGCCAGCAGTCCGCGGGGGACAACTAATGAAAAACTGTTTTTT

v_call: TRBV4-2
j_call: TRBJ1-1
clone_size: once
d_call: TRBD1
cdr3_aa: CASSQRWGQGNTEAFF
cdr3_nt: TGTGCCAGCAGCCAACGTTGGGGACAGGGGAACACTGAAGCTTTCTTT

v_call: TRBV27
j_call: TRBJ2-2
clone_size: -
d_call: TRBD2
cdr3_aa: CASSLGGRVTGELFF
cdr3_nt: TGTGCCAGCAGTTTAGGCGGGAGGGTCACCGGGGAGCTGTTTTTT

v_call: TRBV4-1
j_call: TRBJ1-2
clone_size: -
d_call: -
cdr3_aa: CASSLQGVRPGYTF
cdr3_nt: TGCGCCAGCAGCCTACAGGGTGTGAGGCCGGGCTACACCTTC

v_call: TRBV19
j_call: TRBJ1-2
clone_size: -
d_call: -
cdr3_aa: CASSRWGDYGYTF
cdr3_nt: TGTGCCAGTAGTAGATGGGGCGACTATGGCTACACCTTC

v_call: TRBV7-9
j_call: TRBJ1-1
clone_size: -
d_call: TRBD1
cdr3_aa: CASSLGQGAQAFF
cdr3_nt: TGTGCCAGCAGCCTGGGACAGGGGGCACAAGCTTTCTTT

v_call: TRBV3-1/TRBV3-2
j_call: TRBJ1-1
clone_size: -
d_call: -
cdr3_aa: CASSPKSKNTEAFF
cdr3_nt: TGTGCCAGCAGCCCAAAAAGCAAGAACACTGAAGCTTTCTTT

v_call: TRBV2
j_call: TRBJ2-2
clone_size: -
d_call: TRBD2
cdr3_aa: CASNLAGTGELFF
cdr3_nt: TGTGCCAGCAATTTAGCGGGAACCGGGGAGCTGTTTTTT

v_call: TRBV5-1
j_call: TRBJ2-1
clone_size: -
d_call: -
cdr3_aa: CASSIQGNEQFF
cdr3_nt: TGCGCCAGCAGCATACAGGGCAATGAGCAGTTCTTC